This T cell receptor beta chain was sequenced for a study (dated by TCRdb to between 2015 and 2016). Turning to the overall study: The study tested whether tumor-infiltrating Tregs in breast cancer are recruited from blood Tregs or converted in situ from other CD4+ T cell subsets.

Concerning this clonotype: The clone's antigen remains unknown. One base away there is no much larger clone; base qualities are not given.

Full-length TCR variable regions were amplified by 5' RACE PCR with constant-region reverse primers, followed by semi-nested PCR with Nested Universal Primer A. Using the ReliaPrep RNA Cell Miniprep System, total RNA was extracted, and the SMARTer RACE 5'/3' Kit was then used to reverse transcribe the RNA into 5'RACE-ready cDNA. Full-length TCR alpha and beta libraries were barcoded with multiplex adaptors and sequenced on an Illumina MiSeq. In the authors' own workflow: Sequencing data were pooled across the five patients for each of nine subset-tissue groups and compared by unsupervised clustering of TCR gene usage. Repertoire similarity was calculated with the Morisita-Horn index, weighting shared sequences by their contribution to each repertoire. In TCRdb, the public reads were trimmed at Q25 with fastp and aligned with MiXCR, with productive beta chains retained. Every entry covers one CDR3 protein and lists the most common genes and DNA from its rows. The V and J calls were determined by TCRdb, not by the authors. This sample holds around 6,400 distinct CDR3 sequences; 59% were observed only once. The top ten clones comprise 4.1% of the sample.

On the study overall, not on this receptor specifically: Rather than covering whole repertoires, validation in the larger cohort was restricted to a single TCR beta V-J rearrangement. Tumor memory CD4+ T cell TCR gene usage was found to cluster with blood and lymph node memory CD4+ cells and with lymph node naive CD4+ cells. Tumor-infiltrating Treg TCR alpha and beta sequences overlapped most with tumor naive CD4+ T cells, then with blood naive CD4+ T cells.

Memory CD4+ T cells were isolated as CD4+CD45RO+CD25- cells. Tregs, naive and memory CD4+ T cells from tumor, blood and ipsilateral draining lymph nodes of 4 or 5 breast cancer patients underwent full-length TCR alpha and beta sequencing. Tumor tissue and lymph nodes obtained by ipsilateral axillary dissection were perfused with PBS, cut into small pieces and digested using collagenase I and hyaluronidase. FACS confirmed that the sorted cell populations were more than 90% pure. Here V drops 4 bases and J drops 3 bases, and the junction holds 8 bases not matched to any gene. The germline V gene yields SGHRS for CDR1 and YFSETQ for CDR2. The CDR3 covers 17 residues, taking in both the cysteine and the phenylalanine. Only the CDR3 region is kept as DNA, spanning 51 bases read in frame from base 1.

This receptor was obtained from a female donor with breast cancer. Sequencing was carried out using tumor-infiltrating memory CD4+ T cells sorted from the breast tumor. The cell subset or site label here, explained by the study, means: memory CD4+ T cells, CD4+CD45RO+CD25-. Recombination linked TRBV5-1 to TRBJ2-2; 11 nucleotides in the junction match TRBD2. The CDR3 region reads CASSEPTSGRYTGELFF. DNA sequence: TGCGCCAGCAGCGAGCCAACTAGCGGGAGATACACCGGGGAGCTGTTTTTT.